The entry that follows covers one TCR beta chain sequence. Its target is not known. This record comes from a study of OX40 agonist ivuxolimab in advanced cancers. Study-level information: An agonistic human IgG2 monoclonal antibody against OX40 (CD134) was given. From roughly 23 to 85 years was the age range, with a mean of approximately 63 years, and about 83% were male.

The assay was immunoSEQ multiplex PCR, and TCRdb's table has in-frame clones only and misses some. The sample yields around 69,000 clones, 75% to 85% seen once. Broader study findings: Relative to CD4+ cells, CD8+ T cells on average had more expanded clones. The authors did not determine the antigen specificity of the expanded peripheral T cells.

The V end was cut by 7 bases, the J end by 1 base, with 17 bases between. Germline CDR1 and CDR2: SQVTM and ANQGSEA. CDR3 size: 15 residues. The source was CD4+ or CD8+ T cells sorted from blood, collected in a trial of the OX40 agonist ivuxolimab. The chain has TRBV29-1 and TRBJ2-1; D gene uncertain. This sequence was found in an adult with an advanced solid tumor such as melanoma, head and neck, liver or kidney cancer. The CDR3 reads CSAPRNSGSYNEQFF. DNA of the CDR3: TGCAGCGCACCCCGGAATTCCGGGTCCTACAATGAGCAGTTCTTC.